This TCR beta chain was identified during a study of Ad26.COV2.S vaccination and SARS-CoV-2 variants. Study-wide background: Donor allocation was to the COV1001 Ad26.COV2.S trial arm. Administration of Ad26.COV2.S was intramuscular, either once or twice 56 days apart. Overall study results and limits: Vaccinees displayed broader spike-specific TCR repertoires than placebo recipients. Assessments of TCR breadth and depth may have underestimated the total T cell responses.

Noted treatment: roughly 20 received Ad26.COV2.S at low or high dose, single or two shots; a few received placebo; per-sample allocation not given. Vaccine and placebo recipients were sampled on day 63 after the first injection. The CDR3 covers 14 residues. V was pared by 8 bases and J by 1 base, with 7 bases of the junction left unmatched. The germline V gene has CDR1 MGHRA and CDR2 YSYEKL. Data came from immunoSEQ multiplex PCR; TCRdb stores just in-frame clones and leaves some out. The sample carries 350,000 to 500,000 clones, roughly 90% recorded once. As for this clone: The antigen remains unidentified.

The sample in question was peripheral blood, obtained in a trial of Ad26.COV2.S vaccine versus placebo. The receptor was isolated from a person aged 18-65 years who received the Ad26.COV2.S COVID-19 vaccine or a placebo. The chain joins TRBV4-1 to TRBJ1-1; 7 bases match TRBD1. The CDR3 DNA sequence: TGCGCCAGCTGGGCGACAGGGACGAACACTGAAGCTTTCTTT. Amino acids: CASWATGTNTEAFF.